These 29 T cell receptor beta chains were all obtained from the same sample, sequenced in a study of T-cell memory formation after mild COVID-19. TCRdb reprocessed the 5' RACE reads with MiXCR, giving one entry per CDR3 protein. The sample includes roughly 100,000 distinct CDR3 sequences, 9.5% to 15% seen only once; the top ten take under 30%. The material sequenced was PBMCs or a T cell subset sorted from them (not recorded which). The receptors were gathered from an adult woman who had mild COVID-19 (a few samples of this study predate the infection). Cell type and time point are not known.

This chain links TRBV6-1 with TRBJ1-6, with TRBD1 matching 10 bases. In germline, CDR1 is MNHNS, CDR2 SASEGT. The CDR3 is 14 residues long. V shed 6 bases and J 7 bases; nucleotides not matched to a gene: 3. DNA for the CDR3: TGTGCCAGCAGGGGACAGGGGAGGAATTCACCCCTCCACTTT. It encodes CASRGQGRNSPLHF.

This clonotype has just a few counts. The gene calls are TRBV7-8 and TRBJ2-3, with D uncertain. The germline V gene encodes CDR1 SGHVS and CDR2 FQNEAQ. V was clipped by 7 bases and J by 6 bases, with 17 bases between them. This CDR3 spans 14 amino acids. As DNA, the CDR3 is TGTGCCAGCATCGCGGACCGAGTGTTGGATACGCAGTATTTT. Amino acid sequence: CASIADRVLDTQYF.

The chain combines TRBV14 with TRBJ2-1; D is unresolved. Trimming pared 0 bases from V and 2 bases from J, leaving 14 bases between. From germline, CDR1 is SGHDN and CDR2 FVKESK. The CDR3 is 17 residues long. The CDR3 nucleotides read TGTGCCAGCAGCCAAGATCTCCCCTCGGACGCCTACAATGAGCAGTTCTTC. Translating gives CASSQDLPSDAYNEQFF.

J is TRBJ1-1 and V is TRBV2; tentatively, D is TRBD1 (6 bases). Germline assignment: CDR1 SNHLY and CDR2 FYNNEI. With 7 bases removed from V and 1 base from J, the gap between germline ends came to 13 bases. The CDR3 length is 14 residues. The CDR3 bases are TGTGCCAGCAAGGGTGGGACAAGGAACACTGAAGCTTTCTTT. It codes for CASKGGTRNTEAFF.

This clonotype was detected ten times or more. This sequence joins TRBV11-2 and TRBJ2-5; D perhaps matches TRBD2 (5 bases). In germline, CDR1 is SGHAT, CDR2 FQNNGV. V lost 0 bases and J lost 5, with 28 bases in between. The CDR3 runs 20 residues. The CDR3 sequence: CASSLDPWVPAESGVETQYF. CDR3 DNA: TGTGCCAGCAGCTTAGATCCATGGGTGCCGGCGGAAAGCGGCGTGGAGACCCAGTACTTC.

V and J are TRBV2 and TRBJ2-7; 8 positions agree with TRBD2. CDR3 length equals 16 residues. The J segment lost 2 bases and the V segment lost 0 bases, leaving 6 bases of the junction unmatched. The germline V gene has CDR1 SNHLY and CDR2 FYNNEI. The CDR3 here is CASSEATGTRAYEQYF. The CDR3 region has the DNA TGTGCCAGCAGTGAAGCCACCGGGACTAGAGCCTACGAGCAGTACTTC. Full variable domain (remainder filled in from reference TRBV2 and TRBJ2-7): EPEVTQTPSHQVTQMGQEVILRCVPISNHLYFYWYRQILGQKVEFLVSFYNNEISEKSEIFDDQFSVERPDGSNFTLKIRSTKLEDSAMYFCASSEATGTRAYEQYFGPGTRLTVT.

The genes are TRBV7-9 and TRBJ2-7; D gene uncertain. Trimming left V 5 bases short and J 7 bases short, with 12 bases between. From germline, CDR1 is SEHNR and CDR2 FQNEAQ (reference sequence). The CDR3 runs to 12 residues. The DNA of the CDR3 is TGTGCCAGCAGCCCCACCTCCCGTGAGCAGTACTTC. This codes for CASSPTSREQYF.

This chain links TRBV20-1 with TRBJ1-4; D is undetermined. The germline V gene has CDR1 DFQATT and CDR2 SNEGSKA (reference sequence). V shed 0 bases and J shed 8 bases, with 10 bases lying between them. This CDR3 is 13 amino acids long. CDR3 sequence: CSARDWGWEKLFF. The CDR3 DNA sequence: TGCAGTGCTAGAGATTGGGGTTGGGAAAAACTGTTTTTT.

This clonotype was recorded at least ten times. The V and J genes are TRBV6-5 and TRBJ2-7; D is uncertain. Trimming took off 1 base at V and 4 bases at J, with 8 bases between the two ends. The CDR3 runs to 13 residues. Germline lookup yields CDR1 MNHEY and CDR2 SVGAGI. CDR3 sequence: CASSYFPGYEQYF. CDR3 DNA: TGTGCCAGCAGTTACTTCCCCGGGTACGAGCAGTACTTC.

The chain couples TRBV14 to TRBJ2-1, with D unresolved. Germline CDR1 reads SGHDN; CDR2 reads FVKESK. V was clipped by 0 bases and J by 5 bases, with 5 bases between them. This CDR3 has 13 residues. For the CDR3, the DNA is TGTGCCAGCAGCCAAGACGTGAACAATGAGCAGTTCTTC. Translation: CASSQDVNNEQFF.

The V gene is TRBV15, the J gene TRBJ1-3, with D hard to call. This CDR3 has 15 amino acids. From germline, CDR1 is LNHNV and CDR2 YYDKDF (reference sequence). V gave up 3 bases and J gave up 0 bases, with 9 bases separating them. CDR3 bases: TGTGCCACCAGCAGCGGGTTAACCTCTGGAAACACCATATATTTT. It codes for CATSSGLTSGNTIYF.

This clonotype was seen ten or more times. This sequence joins TRBV20-1 and TRBJ2-5, with a tentative D call TRBD1 (6 bases). The CDR3 runs 15 residues. From germline, CDR1 is DFQATT and CDR2 SNEGSKA (reference sequence). V dropped 3 bases and J dropped 2 bases, with 16 bases sitting between them. The CDR3 nucleotides read TGCAGTGCTAGGAAGGCAGGGGCGGTTCAAGAGACCCAGTACTTC. This encodes CSARKAGAVQETQYF.

This clonotype was counted a few times. V gene TRBV5-1 combines with J gene TRBJ2-7; D tentatively reads TRBD1 or TRBD2 (5 bases each). V dropped 0 bases and J dropped 5 bases, with 12 bases sitting between them. Germline loops: CDR1 SGHRS, CDR2 YFSETQ. The CDR3 loop spans 14 amino acids. The CDR3 DNA reads as TGCGCCAGCAGCTTGGCCAGTGGGGGTAACGAGCAGTACTTC. Translating gives CASSLASGGNEQYF.

The V call is TRBV15, the J call TRBJ2-1, with D perhaps TRBD1 (5 bases). CDR1 and CDR2 from the germline V gene are LNHNV and YYDKDF (reference sequence). This CDR3 region has 13 residues. The V and J ends lost 2 bases and 4 bases respectively, with 6 bases between them. CDR3 DNA sequence: TGTGCCACCAGCAGATACAGGTACAATGAGCAGTTCTTC. Translated, it gives CATSRYRYNEQFF. The full variable domain, rest sourced from reference TRBV15 and TRBJ2-1, is DAMVIQNPRYQVTQFGKPVTLSCSQTLNHNVMYWYQQKSSQAPKLLFHYYDKDFNNEADTPDNFQSRRPNTSFCFLDIRSPGLGDTAMYLCATSRYRYNEQFFGPGTRLTVL.

This clonotype was detected only a few times. The chain uses TRBV9 and TRBJ1-2; D not certain. The CDR3 sequence is 15 residues long. Trimming left V 2 bases short and J 8 bases short, with 19 bases between. The V gene's germline CDR1 is SGDLS and CDR2 YYNGEE. The CDR3 nucleotides are TGTGCCAGCAGCGTCCTTGGGGTAATGGACGGAGGCTACACCTTC. This sequence encodes CASSVLGVMDGGYTF.

Only a few counts were recorded for this clonotype. The chain joins TRBV7-9 to TRBJ2-7; 10 positions agree with TRBD1. CDR1 is SEHNR, CDR2 FQNEAQ, per germline (reference sequence). The CDR3 is 15 residues long. Trimming took 4 bases from V and 2 from J; bases not matched to a gene: 5. CDR3 region: CASSSEGTGAYEQYF. The CDR3 region has the DNA TGTGCCAGCAGCTCCGAGGGGACAGGGGCCTACGAGCAGTACTTC.

This clonotype showed up many times. This rearrangement joins TRBV5-5 to TRBJ2-5; possibly TRBD1 or TRBD2 for D (6 bases each). Per germline, CDR1 SGHKS and CDR2 YYEKEE (reference sequence). Trimming cost V 4 bases and J 13 bases, with 17 bases left between them. CDR3 length: 12 amino acids. DNA for the CDR3: TGTGCCAGCAGCCCTGGGGGCGGGGATTCGTACTTC. Residues: CASSPGGGDSYF.

The genes are TRBV4-1 and TRBJ2-2; tentative D call: TRBD1 (6 bases). This CDR3 comprises 17 residues. Germline CDR1 is MGHRA and CDR2 is YSYEKL. The V and J ends lost 0 bases and 7 bases respectively, with 18 bases between them. CDR3 sequence reads: CASSQDQGLTLDGELFF. The CDR3 DNA reads as TGCGCCAGCAGCCAAGATCAGGGGTTGACCCTCGACGGGGAGCTGTTTTTT.

The V call is TRBV5-1, the J call TRBJ2-3, with D maybe TRBD1 (6 bases). V lost 7 bases and J 0 bases, leaving 15 bases between the germline ends. CDR1 and CDR2 from the germline V gene are SGHRS and YFSETQ. The CDR3 runs to 15 residues. CDR3 amino acids: CASLAGAHSTDTQYF. In DNA form, the CDR3 reads TGCGCCAGCTTGGCAGGGGCTCATAGCACAGATACGCAGTATTTT.

The chain couples TRBV5-5 to TRBJ2-3; tentatively, D is TRBD1 or TRBD2 (5 bases each). Trimming left V 4 bases short and J 2 bases short, with 20 bases between. Per germline, CDR1 SGHKS and CDR2 YYEKEE (reference sequence). The CDR3 runs 17 residues. The CDR3 DNA follows: TGTGCCAGCAGCCTTCCGAGGCCAAGGGACGACACAGATACGCAGTATTTT. Its protein product is CASSLPRPRDDTDTQYF.

This clonotype was recorded a few times. J is TRBJ2-3 and V is TRBV7-2, with TRBD2 matching over 13 bases. V lost 0 bases, J lost 2 bases, and 11 bases stayed unmatched. The CDR3 length is 20 residues. Germline V gene lookup returns CDR1 SGHTA and CDR2 FQGNSA. This CDR3 reads CASSLAGAGTSGAITDTQYF. CDR3 DNA: TGTGCCAGCAGCTTAGCAGGTGCAGGGACTAGCGGGGCCATCACAGATACGCAGTATTTT.

The genes are TRBV4-3 and TRBJ2-5; the D gene could be TRBD1 or TRBD2 (6 bases each). Germline CDR1 and CDR2: LGHNA and YSLEER. The V end lost 1 base, the J end lost 5 bases, and 17 bases lay between the germline ends. The CDR3 is made up of 16 amino acids. Written as DNA, the CDR3 is TGCGCCAGCAGCCAAGGCGGGACAAGCCGTGGGGAGACCCAGTACTTC. Its protein product is CASSQGGTSRGETQYF.

This clonotype was observed a handful of times. V is TRBV5-6 and J is TRBJ1-1, with D perhaps TRBD1 (5 bases). CDR1 and CDR2 from the germline V gene are SGHDT and YYEEEE. The CDR3 contains 15 residues. The V gene lost 0 bases and the J gene lost 4 bases, with 13 bases spanning the gap. CDR3 sequence: CASSLGGMGFTEAFF. The CDR3 nucleotides read TGTGCCAGCAGCTTGGGGGGGATGGGGTTCACTGAAGCTTTCTTT.

This clonotype was detected a few times. The gene calls are TRBV19 and TRBJ2-7; the D gene is possibly TRBD1 (5 bases). CDR1 and CDR2 (germline): LNHDA, SQIVND (reference sequence). Trimming stripped 6 bases from V and 4 bases from J, with 13 bases between. This CDR3 region has 13 residues. The CDR3 coding sequence is TGTGCCAGTAGCGTAGGACACCTGTACGAGCAGTACTTC. Protein: CASSVGHLYEQYF. Full variable domain (outside the CDR3, taken from reference TRBV19 and TRBJ2-7): DGGITQSPKYLFRKEGQNVTLSCEQNLNHDAMYWYRQDPGQGLRLIYYSQIVNDFQKGDIAEGYSVSREKKESFPLTVTSAQKNPTAFYLCASSVGHLYEQYFGPGTRLTVT.

The chain uses TRBV15 and TRBJ2-1; TRBD2 is a possible D gene (5 bases). CDR3 length equals 14 residues. V was pared by 2 bases and J by 8 bases, with 13 bases between. In germline, CDR1 is LNHNV, CDR2 YYDKDF (reference sequence). The CDR3 protein is CATSRPRSSDEQFF. CDR3 bases: TGTGCCACCAGCAGACCTAGGAGTAGCGATGAGCAGTTCTTC.

V and J are TRBV29-1 and TRBJ2-3, with D uncertain. This CDR3 region has 11 residues. CDR1 and CDR2 (germline): SQVTM, ANQGSEA. V shed 3 bases and J shed 2 bases, with 3 bases lying between them. The CDR3 sequence is CSVEYTDTQYF. The CDR3, as DNA: TGCAGCGTTGAGTACACAGATACGCAGTATTTT.

The chain has TRBV30 and TRBJ1-1; no clear D. Trimming removed 5 bases at V and 6 bases at J, with 10 bases between. The V gene's germline CDR1 is GTSNPN and CDR2 SVGIG (reference sequence). There are 11 residues in the CDR3. The CDR3 region is CAWGRYSEAFF. CDR3 bases: TGTGCCTGGGGCCGGTATTCTGAAGCTTTCTTT.

As DNA, the CDR3 is TGTGCCACCAGTGATCGGGACAGGGTGTTCGATGAGCAGTTCTTC. Translated: CATSDRDRVFDEQFF. The chain uses TRBV24-1 and TRBJ2-1, with 9 positions matching TRBD1. Trimming at V came to 3 bases and at J to 8 bases, leaving 7 bases not matched to a gene. The germline V gene encodes CDR1 KGHDR and CDR2 SFDVKD. CDR3 size: 15 residues.

This clonotype showed up many times. The V and J genes are TRBV7-9 and TRBJ2-7; TRBD2 agrees at 8 bases. Germline CDR1 is SEHNR and CDR2 is FQNEAQ (reference sequence). The CDR3 is 17 amino acids. V was clipped by 3 bases and J by 1 base; unmatched bases: 11. In DNA form, the CDR3 reads TGTGCCAGCAGCTTGTTTACGGCGGGAGGACGGTCCTACGAGCAGTACTTC. Protein: CASSLFTAGGRSYEQYF. Supplemented by reference TRBV7-9 and TRBJ2-7, the full variable domain reads DTGVSQNPRHKITKRGQNVTFRCDPISEHNRLYWYRQTLGQGPEFLTYFQNEAQLEKSRLLSDRFSAERPKGSFSTLEIQRTEQGDSAMYLCASSLFTAGGRSYEQYFGPGTRLTVT.